Below, one TCR beta chain is given with its context. Its specificity is unknown. The CDR3 is 13 residues long. V was shortened by 4 bases and J by 6 bases, with 12 bases between the two germline ends. CDR1 and CDR2 from the germline V gene are MNHEY and SVGAGI. The record originates from a study of OX40 agonist ivuxolimab in advanced cancers. Study details: Allowance was made for prior anti-PD-1, anti-PD-L1 or anti-CTLA-4 therapy, and around 44% had some. One patient with hepatocellular carcinoma and two with cutaneous melanoma, three in all, had partial responses.

Generated by immunoSEQ multiplex PCR, the TCRdb table keeps only in-frame clones and is missing some. The sample shows around 64,000 clones, 84% of them seen only once. Study findings and constraints: Patients with a partial response at 0.1-3.0 mg/kg had among the lowest clonal expansion.

The receptor comes from an adult with an advanced solid tumor such as melanoma, head and neck, liver or kidney cancer. Sequences were derived from CD4+ or CD8+ T cells sorted from blood, sampled in a trial of the OX40 agonist ivuxolimab. The rearrangement uses TRBV6-5 and TRBJ1-2, with D perhaps matching TRBD1 (6 bases). CDR3 nucleotides: TGTGCCAGCAGTTCGGACAGTTTCGATGGCTACACCTTC. Translation: CASSSDSFDGYTF.